Listed below are T cell receptor beta chains from one sample, sequenced in a study of T cells in Graves' hyperthyroidism and ophthalmopathy. One entry per CDR3 protein, called by TCRdb with MiXCR from the multiplex PCR reads. The sample consists of roughly 520,000 distinct CDR3 sequences, less than 25% of them appearing once. Sequences were obtained from blood. The origin of the receptors is a woman in her twenties or thirties with Graves' ophthalmopathy. Both conserved end residues are part of each CDR3.

J gene	V gene	CDR3 protein
TRBJ2-7	TRBV19	CASSIVWGHSYEQYF
TRBJ2-2	TRBV6-1	CASSDRVTGELFF
TRBJ2-7	TRBV20-1	CSAPRAFSYEQYF
TRBJ2-5	TRBV10-3	CAISTSGLAGRETQYF
TRBJ2-5	TRBV6-1	CASSGLTGVSETQYF
TRBJ2-7	TRBV19	CASSPGGNSYEQYF
TRBJ1-1	TRBV6-1	CASSPSGPNTEAFF
TRBJ2-5	TRBV20-1	CSASAPIQETQYF
TRBJ2-7	TRBV5-1	CASSLEAGVGYEQYF
TRBJ2-5	TRBV12-3/TRBV12-4	CASSSGTGGAQETQYF
TRBJ1-2	TRBV20-1	CSASRQGEMGYTF
TRBJ1-3	TRBV6-5	CASSYWADSKANTIYF
TRBJ2-1	TRBV15	CATSRDSTLVEQFF
TRBJ2-5	TRBV3-1	CASMYRGSETQYF
TRBJ2-5	TRBV4-2	CASSQELQETQYF